The rows below give T cell receptor beta chains drawn from one sample of a study of glioma-infiltrating T cells after dendritic cell vaccination. Repertoires were generated with immunoSEQ multiplex PCR, while TCRdb's copy carries only in-frame clones and drops some. The sample has more than 70,000 clones; around 86% are singletons. The sample was blood, taken after dendritic cell vaccination. The receptors were sampled from a human donor with glioblastoma. CDR3s include the opening cysteine and the closing phenylalanine or tryptophan. D genes are given only for firm matches. Size is stated for part of the rows, as once, few or many counts, or as a class when the clone is expanded.

j_call d_call v_call clone_size cdr3_nt cdr3_aa
TRBJ1-3 . TRBV6-6 . TGTGCCAGCAGTTACTCGCAGGAATCTGGAAACACCATATATTTT CASSYSQESGNTIYF
TRBJ2-7 TRBD1 TRBV28 . TGTGCCAGCAGTCCTTTTCACCCAGGGGGTGTTGCCTACGAGCAGTACTTC CASSPFHPGGVAYEQYF
TRBJ2-7 . TRBV11-3 . TGTGCCAGCAGCTTCCGAACAGGGTCCTACGAGCAGTACTTC CASSFRTGSYEQYF
TRBJ2-5 . TRBV4-3 once TGCGCCAGCAGCCAAGACGTCGAGGAGACCCAGTACTTC CASSQDVEETQYF
TRBJ2-7 . TRBV6-5 . TGTGCCAGCAGTTACTCCCGGGACTACGAGCAGTACTTC CASSYSRDYEQYF
TRBJ1-2 . TRBV5-1 . TGCGCCAGCAGCTTGGAGGACAGAGGCTATGGCTACACCTTC CASSLEDRGYGYTF
TRBJ1-2 TRBD1 TRBV2 . TGTGCCAGCAGGGGACAGGGGCAGGGCTATGGCTACACCTTC CASRGQGQGYGYTF
TRBJ1-4 TRBD1 TRBV5-1 . TGCGCCAGCAGCTTGGACAGGGGGCTAGGGGAAAAACTGTTTTTT CASSLDRGLGEKLFF
TRBJ2-5 TRBD2 TRBV5-1 . TGCGCCAGCAGCTTGACTAGCGGGGGGGCCGAGACCCAGTACTTC CASSLTSGGAETQYF
TRBJ2-3 . TRBV7-3 . TGTGCCAGCACCCCCACTCGAGAGGCAGATACGCAGTATTTT CASTPTREADTQYF
TRBJ2-7 TRBD2 TRBV29-1 once TGCAGCGTCCTCGGGGGGGCGCGGTACGAGCAGTACTTC CSVLGGARYEQYF
TRBJ2-7 . TRBV6-5 . TGTGCCAGCAGTTACCTGATTCAGGGTACCTACGAGCAGTACTTC CASSYLIQGTYEQYF
TRBJ1-4 . TRBV6-5 . TGTGCCAGCAGTTATAGGGCAGGGCGGGAAAAACTGTTTTTT CASSYRAGREKLFF
TRBJ1-1 . TRBV7-9 . TGTGCCAGCAGCTCACTCAATGGGGGGGCGAACACTGAAGCTTTCTTT CASSSLNGGANTEAFF
TRBJ1-1 . TRBV5-1 . TGCGCCAGCAGACCGCAAAGACTGATGAACACTGAAGCTTTCTTT CASRPQRLMNTEAFF
TRBJ2-5 . TRBV6-6 . TGTGCCAGCAGTTACGGAGGTATCGAAGAGACCCAGTACTTC CASSYGGIEETQYF
TRBJ2-3 . TRBV7-2 . TGTGCCAGCAGCTTAGTAGATACGCGGTATTTT CASSLVDTRYF
TRBJ2-2 . TRBV4-3 once TGCGCCAGCAGCCAAGATACTGAACTAGTTAACGGGGAGCTGTTTTTT CASSQDTELVNGELFF
TRBJ1-6 . TRBV6-1 . TGTGCCAGCAGTGAATGGCAGGCACCCCTCCACTTT CASSEWQAPLHF
TRBJ1-3 . TRBV10-3 . TGTGCCATCAGTGACCTGGCTTACGCACCCAGCTCTGGAAACACCATATATTTT CAISDLAYAPSSGNTIYF
TRBJ1-5 TRBD1 TRBV7-6 . TGTGCCAGCAGCTTGGGGACAGGGGTGGATCAGCCCCAGCATTTT CASSLGTGVDQPQHF
TRBJ1-2 TRBD1 TRBV4-2 . TGTGCCAGCAGCCAAGCAGGACAGGGGTTAAACTATGGCTACACCTTC CASSQAGQGLNYGYTF
TRBJ1-5 . TRBV15 . TGTGCCACCAGCGAGGGGGGGGAACAGTCCCAGCATTTT CATSEGGEQSQHF
TRBJ2-7 TRBD1 TRBV18 . TGTGCCAGCTCACCGGACAGGAGCCACTACGAGCAGTACTTC CASSPDRSHYEQYF
TRBJ2-7 . TRBV18 . TGTGCCAGTACCGTGGGTCTCGGGTACGAGCAGTACTTC CASTVGLGYEQYF
TRBJ2-7 TRBD2 TRBV27 . TGTGCCAGCTGCCCGGGGACTAGACTTCCCTACGAGCAGTACTTC CASCPGTRLPYEQYF
TRBJ2-7 TRBD2 TRBV5-7 . TGTGCCAGCAGCTGGGGACTAGCGGCCCCCTACGAGCAGTACTTC CASSWGLAAPYEQYF
TRBJ2-1 . TRBV7-6 . TGTGCCAGCAGCAGGGGCGCCTGGAGGGACAATGAGCAGTTCTTC CASSRGAWRDNEQFF
TRBJ1-1 . TRBV7-9 . TGTGCCAGCAGCGCCCAGCAGGAGGACACTGAAGCTTTCTTT CASSAQQEDTEAFF
TRBJ2-7 . TRBV18 . TGTGCCAGCTCACCCGGCAGGGCACCCTACGAGCAGTACTTC CASSPGRAPYEQYF
TRBJ1-1 . TRBV6-1 . TGTGCCAGCAGTGAAACAGCTTTGGAAGCTTTCTTT CASSETALEAFF
TRBJ1-5 TRBD1 TRBV2 once TGTGCCAGCAGTGAAGGTGGAACAGGGGGCAATCAGCCCCAGCATTTT CASSEGGTGGNQPQHF
TRBJ2-2 . TRBV27 . TGTGCCAGCCGGCGCCGGGAGTCCACCCTGGATACCGGGGAGCTGTTTTTT CASRRRESTLDTGELFF
TRBJ2-7 . TRBV7-9 . TGTGCCAGCAGCTTATCCAGGGTCCACGAGCAGTACTTC CASSLSRVHEQYF
TRBJ2-1 TRBD2 TRBV5-1 . TGCGCCAGCAGCTTAGTCGGGGGGGCATGGGAGCAGTTCTTC CASSLVGGAWEQFF
TRBJ2-6 TRBD2 TRBV6-5 . TGTGCCAGCAGTTCCCCCCGGGGGGCTGGGGCCAACGTCCTGACTTTC CASSSPRGAGANVLTF
TRBJ2-5 TRBD1 TRBV19 . TGTGCCAGTAGTGGACAACAGGGGTTTGGGGAGACCCAGTACTTC CASSGQQGFGETQYF